This TCR beta chain was captured in a study of response to subunit inactivated influenza vaccine. TCRdb passed the RT-PCR reads through MiXCR, listing each CDR3 protein once. The sample has about 540,000 distinct CDR3 sequences, around a quarter seen once. In its sample, this clonotype was seen many times. The junction differs from germline at one of its ends, possibly a read error. These data are also associated with another study on T cells expressing NK-cell markers. This second report adds: UMI-tagged 5'RACE template switching yielded the TCR beta cDNA. What restricted sorting to alpha-beta TCR T cells in several experiments was an anti-gamma-delta TCR antibody. Top CD8+ clonotypes included the dominant CD3+CD56+NKG2C+ clonotypes in 5 or 6 donors. Topping the CD3+CD56-NKG2C+ fraction as well were these clonotypes, in several donors.

The sample here was CD4+ T cells sorted from PBMCs, taken 11 to 12 days after vaccination. The origin of this receptor is a man in his forties or fifties who received an inactivated influenza vaccine.

CDR3 region: CASSLEVNQPQHF. The CDR3 nucleotides read TGTGCCAGCAGCTTAGAAGTCAATCAGCCCCAGCATTTT. The chain is built from TRBV5-1 and TRBJ1-5, with no clear D. The CDR3 is 13 amino acids. Germline V gives CDR1 SGHRS, CDR2 YFSETQ.